A single sample gave rise to the 6 T cell receptor beta chains below, sequenced in a study of T cells after yellow fever vaccination. In TCRdb, the 5' RACE reads were re-called with MiXCR into one record per CDR3 protein. The sample lists approximately 240,000 distinct CDR3 sequences, around 3.5% occurring once. The sequencing used PBMCs, collected 15 days after the yellow fever booster vaccination. Receptor source: a man aged 18 to 29 who received the YFV17D yellow fever vaccine.

At least ten counts were recorded for this clonotype. The chain is built from TRBV25-1 and TRBJ2-3, with a possible D match to TRBD2 (7 bases). Trimming pared 1 base from V and 3 bases from J, leaving 14 bases between. The CDR3 is 16 residues long. Germline CDR1 is MGHDK and CDR2 is SYGVNS. CDR3 sequence: CASSELFGGRTDTQYF. DNA of the CDR3: TGTGCCAGCAGTGAATTGTTCGGGGGGCGTACAGATACGCAGTATTTT.

In its sample, this clonotype was seen many times. The gene calls are TRBV27 and TRBJ1-1, with D maybe TRBD1 (6 bases). The length of the CDR3 is 14 residues. The V gene's germline CDR1 is MNHEY and CDR2 SMNVEV (reference sequence). V lost 3 bases and J lost 2, with 10 bases in between. The DNA for the CDR3 is TGTGCCAGCAGTTTTCAGGGGACAAACACTGAAGCTTTCTTT. This sequence encodes CASSFQGTNTEAFF.

This clonotype occurred many times. This chain links TRBV5-1 with TRBJ2-3; 9 bases agree with TRBD1. J gave up 7 bases and V 3 bases, and 6 bases lay outside the gene matches. CDR3 length equals 14 residues. Germline values: CDR1 SGHRS, CDR2 YFSETQ. CDR3 sequence: CASSSPGQGNTQYF. CDR3 coding DNA: TGCGCCAGCAGCTCACCGGGACAGGGAAATACGCAGTATTTT.

This clonotype was seen many times. The chain is built from TRBV20-1 and TRBJ2-2; D possibly corresponds to TRBD1 (7 bases). Germline V gene data show CDR1 as DFQATT and CDR2 as SNEGSKA (reference sequence). V was clipped by 3 bases and J by 3 bases, with 8 bases between them. The CDR3 is made up of 13 amino acids. CDR3 loop: CSASRGDTGELFF. The CDR3 DNA reads as TGCAGTGCTAGCAGGGGGGACACCGGGGAGCTGTTTTTT.

This clonotype occurred many times. V is TRBV15 and J is TRBJ2-3; D is perhaps TRBD2 (7 bases). The CDR3 is 16 amino acids. Germline assignment: CDR1 LNHNV and CDR2 YYDKDF (reference sequence). Trimming stripped 3 bases from V and 5 bases from J, with 18 bases between. The CDR3 loop is CATSSWGGRQEDTQYF. In nucleotides, the CDR3 is TGTGCCACCAGCAGCTGGGGGGGGCGTCAAGAAGATACGCAGTATTTT.

This clonotype came up many times. This rearrangement joins TRBV7-2 to TRBJ1-2; TRBD1 matches at 11 bases. The CDR3 extends over 15 amino acids. J was trimmed by 4 bases and V by 6 bases; bases with no gene match: 7. Germline V lookup: CDR1 SGHTA, CDR2 FQGNSA. The CDR3 nucleotides read TGTGCCAGCAGGGACAGGGGGCGCGATCCCTATGGCTACACCTTC. It codes for CASRDRGRDPYGYTF.